Sequencing of this TCR beta chain was carried out in a study of cytomegalovirus exposure and HLA in healthy donors (dated by TCRdb to about 2017). At the level of the whole study: In an earlier analysis of roughly 590 of the donors, less than 350 Gb of sequence data and 95 million to 130 million unique TCR beta sequences from approximately 180 million T cells were reported. An early release that covered more than 550 HLA-typed donors contained approximately 300 gigabases of sequencing data and roughly 84 million unique TCR sequences. Among the roughly 400 genotyped donors, about 85% belonged to the genetic ancestry cluster associated with self-reported Caucasian donors. The study aimed to test whether signatures of past pathogen exposure could be identified by cataloging public T cell receptors. The study used immunosequencing to profile the T cell repertoires of under 700 subjects and linked those repertoires to cytomegalovirus serostatus. In addition to the first cohort of roughly 700 subjects, a separate validation cohort of under 150 different subjects was used. To predict cytomegalovirus infection status, the study combined high-throughput TCR immunosequencing, statistical association of individual TCRs with disease status, and machine learning. A later analysis re-analyzed previously published TCR beta repertoires from about 600 donors and added high-resolution HLA genotyping to study TCR occurrence patterns. Rather than using new phenotypic data, the later analysis identified candidate immune exposures from TCR beta sequences and from how often those sequences occurred across donors. An earlier analysis of 587 of the donors applied high-throughput TCR beta sequencing to assess whether each TCR beta V gene segment acted as functional or pseudogenic. Donor age, sex, ethnicity and CMV serostatus were collected together with the repertoire data. A later genetic analysis used genome-wide SNP genotypes for about three fifths of the roughly 700 donors, treating that subset as a discovery cohort. All discovery cohort repertoires had been generated using a single sequencing platform. Class I and class II HLA loci were covered by the typing at four-digit resolution. The number of typed donors differed by locus: roughly 629-640 for A, B, C, DRB1 and DQB1; about 520 for DQA1; 606 for DPA1; and some 470 for DPB1. Four to six DR-DQ haplotypes were handled as single units for association and clustering, since linkage in the cohort was strong. Among 398 genotyped donors of the cohort, an average of around 220,000 unique TCR beta nucleotide sequences was sequenced per donor, of which 15% to 20% were non-productive. What the work shows at the level of the full study, not this receptor alone: Cytomegalovirus status was reported to be diagnosed by the classifier with high specificity and sensitivity in both the original and validation cohorts. Most TCR sequences were seen in very few donors, while some public TCRs were found in many individuals. According to a later genetic analysis, donors in an Asian-associated ancestry cluster had fewer N-insertions in productive TCRs than the approximately 670-donor mean. When HLA alleles, especially DR and DQ, strongly co-occurred, TCR associations were difficult to assign to individual alleles. A later analysis found that most CMV-associated TCR beta chains appeared HLA-restricted, with HLA associations seemingly driven largely by CMV exposure. Because some donors lacked HLA typing at each locus, the association tests relied only on the typed subset. In the study, around 150 TCR beta chains were listed as associated with cytomegalovirus. A later genetic analysis associated a missense DCLRE1C variant with V-gene and J-gene trimming of TCR beta chains, and an independent cohort replicated the association. A later analysis found that TCR association rates varied across HLA loci, with DRB1 alleles showing the most associated TCRs and HLA-C alleles the fewest. A cluster of highly shared sequence variants was judged likely to be a technical artifact of the sequencing pipeline. In a later analysis, several top co-occurrence clusters were reported to appear linked to parvovirus B19, influenza, CMV and Epstein-Barr virus. Roughly 15 rarely observed V segments, including chromosome 9 orphons, were excluded from the earlier analysis of several hundred of the donors because counts were too low. In a later analysis, around 17,000 TCR beta sequences were associated with specific HLA alleles at a false discovery rate of 0.05. Correlated functional status among segregating V segments might be attributable to linkage disequilibrium, but an unknown experimental factor could not be ruled out. In a later analysis, HLA-associated TCR beta chains showed more clonal expansion and lower generation probabilities than non-associated chains that were equally common. A further reported finding was that TCR beta sequences accurately predicted the HLA-A and HLA-B alleles for most subjects in the first cohort. It was suggested by the authors that the approach could potentially be generalized to other disease states and immunological phenotypes. In this cohort, only TCR beta chains were sequenced, and detectable features were limited by the absence of alpha or paired-chain data. Some IMGT-functional V segments, including TRBV6-2 and TRBV6-3, could not be told apart with the 87-base-pair reads, so those segments were excluded. Presence/absence analyses assumed roughly uniform sequencing depth across donors, an assumption that may not hold. In vitro tests confirmed that a few of the cytomegalovirus-associated TCR beta chains recognize cytomegalovirus antigens. In an earlier analysis of approximately 600 of the donors, most TCR beta V segments were observed in productive rearrangements about 90% or about 30% of the time, broadly matching IMGT annotations. CMV serostatus was the only immune exposure information available for the cohort.

The cysteine opens and the phenylalanine closes a CDR3 of 15 amino acids. Of the read, only the CDR3 DNA is kept; its 45 bases are in frame from base 1. The CDR1 and CDR2 encoded by the germline V gene are SGHTA and FQGTGA. Trimming removed 1 base from V and 1 base from J, leaving 8 bases between the germline ends. In total, just over 650 healthy bone marrow donors made up the cohort. All cohort members were sampled while nominally healthy, although unrecorded immune exposures were likely present. The donor tested CMV seronegative, placing the donor among the 350 or so seronegative members of the cohort. Every donor gave a peripheral blood sample, and the peripheral blood mononuclear cells from that sample were used for TCR beta sequencing. Genomic DNA was extracted from the blood cell samples with the Qiagen DNeasy Blood Extraction Kit. As for this clone: Its specific antigen is unknown. No much larger clone is present one base from it, and per-base qualities are unavailable.

To prepare the library, the immunoSEQ multiplex PCR assay was applied. The multiplex PCR relied on a mix of 60 forward primers for TCR Vbeta segments and 13 reverse primers for TCR Jbeta segments. A multiplex PCR assay on genomic DNA amplified the CDR3 region of rearranged TCR beta genes. The amplified TCR beta libraries were sequenced on the Illumina HiSeq System as 87-base-pair reads. For the original study's pipeline: In a later analysis, tens of millions of unique TCR beta chains were counted across the approximately 620 repertoires, and roughly 11 million of these chains were shared by at least two donors. Raw reads were error-corrected and collapsed into unique sequences with a nearest-neighbor algorithm that merged closely related sequences to remove PCR and sequencing errors. Alignment of CDR3 sequences to IMGT reference sequences was used to assign V, D and J gene segments. For a sequence to be retained, at least a six-nucleotide match to both a V gene segment and a J gene segment was required. Rearrangements were called productive when the CDR3 lacked stop codons and stayed in frame with V and J; all others were non-productive. CDR3 was defined by IMGT convention, running from the second conserved V-encoded cysteine to the conserved J-encoded phenylalanine. Sequences without an unambiguous match to a single V gene segment were excluded from the earlier analysis of about 640 of the donors. An earlier analysis of several hundred of the donors classified V segments as functional when productive rearrangements were above 56.7% and as segregating when the standard deviation between donors was above 5%. A statistical classification framework was developed to diagnose cytomegalovirus status using the catalog of TCR beta chain sequences. V and J gene assignment, in a later analysis, came from comparing TCR nucleotide sequences with IMGT/GENE-DB human TR gene sequences. The TCRdist pipeline was used in a later analysis to assign CDR3 sequences and most-parsimonious VDJ recombination scenarios. A later analysis defined each TCR beta chain by its CDR3 amino acid sequence plus V-gene family, and excluded reads lacking a unique V-gene family. As a way to deal with suspected cross-contamination and a sequencing artifact, a later analysis dropped approximately 570 nucleotide sequences that were highly shared and had low generation probability. A later analysis calculated a clonal expansion index for each public chain from normalized within-repertoire ranks of inferred template counts. In a later analysis, generation probabilities were computed using a VDJ recombination model fitted to out-of-frame rearrangements, and the results were checked against IGoR. Hypergeometric tests were used in a later analysis to score TCR-TCR, TCR-HLA and TCR-CMV co-occurrence, with a repertoire-size bias correction applied to the TCR pairs. False discovery rates were estimated in a later analysis by permuting HLA or CMV assignments 20 times. In a later analysis, co-occurring TCRs were grouped using DBSCAN, with TCRdist sequence similarity added in when clustering inside HLA-allele-positive subsets. Repertoires with fewer than 30,000 or more than 120,000 public chains, plus five repertoires with anomalous nucleotide sharing, were excluded from co-occurrence clustering. TCRdb took this table from immuneACCESS and kept in-frame rearrangements with V and J called. Such tables lack part of the clones; where checked against another copy, unresolved V genes explain under half of the gap, and the rest is unexplained. V, J and clone size are taken as reported in that table, and D and trimming were inferred from the DNA itself. Present in this sample are roughly 150,000 clones, 80% of which were seen just once. The ten largest clones capture 14% of the sample.

The V and J segments used are TRBV7-3 and TRBJ1-5; the D gene remains uncertain. Sequencing was performed on PBMCs. The source is a middle-aged woman in good health and CMV-seronegative. The CDR3 here reads CASSLSGLSNQPQHF. At the DNA level, the sequence is TGTGCCAGCAGCTTAAGCGGGCTAAGCAATCAGCCCCAGCATTTT.